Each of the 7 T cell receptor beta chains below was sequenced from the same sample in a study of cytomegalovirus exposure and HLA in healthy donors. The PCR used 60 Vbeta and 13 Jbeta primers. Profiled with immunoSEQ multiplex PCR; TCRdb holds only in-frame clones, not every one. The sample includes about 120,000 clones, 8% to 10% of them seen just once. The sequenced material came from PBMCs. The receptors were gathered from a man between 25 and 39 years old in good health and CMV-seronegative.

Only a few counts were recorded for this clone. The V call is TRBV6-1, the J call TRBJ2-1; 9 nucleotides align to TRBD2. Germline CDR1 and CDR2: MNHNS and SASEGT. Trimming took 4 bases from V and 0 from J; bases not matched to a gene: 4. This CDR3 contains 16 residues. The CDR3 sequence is CASSGRSGSSYNEQFF. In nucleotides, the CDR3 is TGTGCCAGCAGTGGGCGTAGCGGGAGCTCCTACAATGAGCAGTTCTTC.

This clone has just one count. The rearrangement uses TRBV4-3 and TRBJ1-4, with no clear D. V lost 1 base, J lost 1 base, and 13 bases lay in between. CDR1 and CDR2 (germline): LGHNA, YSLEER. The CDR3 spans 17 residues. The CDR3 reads CASSQARFHKTNEKLFF. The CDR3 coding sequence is TGCGCCAGCAGCCAAGCCAGATTTCACAAAACTAATGAAAAACTGTTTTTT.

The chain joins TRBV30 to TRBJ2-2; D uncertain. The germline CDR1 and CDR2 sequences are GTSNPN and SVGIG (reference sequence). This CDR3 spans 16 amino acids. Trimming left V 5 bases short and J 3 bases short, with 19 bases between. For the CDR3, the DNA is TGTGCCTGGGAACCAATCCCCCAGGTGGACACCGGGGAGCTGTTTTTT. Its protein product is CAWEPIPQVDTGELFF. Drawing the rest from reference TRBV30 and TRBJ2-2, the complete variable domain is SQTIHQWPATLVQPVGSPLSLECTVEGTSNPNLYWYRQAAGRGLQLLFYSVGIGQISSEVPQNLSASRPQDRQFILSSKKLLLSDSGFYLCAWEPIPQVDTGELFFGEGSRLTVL.

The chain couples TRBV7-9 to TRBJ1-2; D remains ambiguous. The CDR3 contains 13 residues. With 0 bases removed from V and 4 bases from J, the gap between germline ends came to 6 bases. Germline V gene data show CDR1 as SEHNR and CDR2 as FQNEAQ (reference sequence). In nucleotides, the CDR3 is TGTGCCAGCAGCTTAGCTACAGTCTATGGCTACACCTTC. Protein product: CASSLATVYGYTF.

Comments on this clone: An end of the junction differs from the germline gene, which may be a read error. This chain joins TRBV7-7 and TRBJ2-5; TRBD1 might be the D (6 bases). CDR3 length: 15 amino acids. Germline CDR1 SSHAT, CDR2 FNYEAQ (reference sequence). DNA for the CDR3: TGTGCTAGCAGCTTACGACAGGAGAACCAAGAGACCCAGTACTTC. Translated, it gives CASSLRQENQETQYF.

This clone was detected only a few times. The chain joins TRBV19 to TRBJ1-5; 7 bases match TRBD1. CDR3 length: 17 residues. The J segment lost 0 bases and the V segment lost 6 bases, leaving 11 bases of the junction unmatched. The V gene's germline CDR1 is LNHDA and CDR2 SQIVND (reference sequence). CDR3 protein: CASRKDRDRDSNQPQHF. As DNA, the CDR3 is TGTGCCAGTAGGAAAGACCGGGACAGAGATAGCAATCAGCCCCAGCATTTT.

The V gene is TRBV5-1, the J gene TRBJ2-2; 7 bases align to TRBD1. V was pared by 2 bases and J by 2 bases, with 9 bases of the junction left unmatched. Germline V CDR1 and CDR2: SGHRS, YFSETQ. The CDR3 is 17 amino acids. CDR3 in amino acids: CASSLGETGVNTGELFF. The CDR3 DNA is TGCGCCAGCAGCTTAGGGGAAACAGGGGTCAACACCGGGGAGCTGTTTTTT.